The present entry profiles one T cell receptor beta chain with its context. This CDR3 is built from 13 residues. Germline V gives CDR1 SGHNT, CDR2 YYREEE (reference sequence). V lost 4 bases and J lost 6; bases outside the gene matches: 3. The data derive from a study of blood T cell repertoires in COVID-19. The overall study: Acute and convalescent COVID-19 samples came from the United States, Italy and Spain. T cells, B-cell-depleted T cells, or PBMCs supplied cDNA or gDNA.

Original data processing: Amplification of reference gene primers was used by the study to estimate nucleated cell counts. The table came from immunoSEQ multiplex PCR; TCRdb's copy has only in-frame clones and leaves some out. V, J and clone size are taken as reported in that table, and D and trimming were inferred from the DNA itself. The repertoire has about 160,000 clones, around 80% of them found once; the top ten carry approximately 8%. J is TRBJ1-2 and V is TRBV5-4, with TRBD1 matching 10 bases. Sequences were obtained from peripheral blood. This sequence was found in a man aged 55-75 years with acute or convalescent COVID-19. DNA for the CDR3: TGTGCCAGCAGCGTCGGACAGGGGGATGGCTACACCTTC. Protein: CASSVGQGDGYTF.